This T cell receptor (beta chain) was recorded in a study of neoadjuvant anti-PD-1 for oral cavity cancer. CDR1 is ENHRY, CDR2 SYGVKD, per germline. Trimming took off 5 bases at V and 4 bases at J, with 11 bases between the two ends. This CDR3 comprises 13 residues. These newly diagnosed stage II-IVA oral cavity squamous cell carcinoma patients had no prior systemic or radiation treatment. Using immunoSEQ multiplex PCR, the repertoire was profiled, and TCRdb retains in-frame clones only, with some absent. The sample contains approximately 32,000 clones, 85% to 90% of which appear only once. In its sample, this clone was seen a few times.

V is TRBV10-3 and J is TRBJ2-5, with a possible D match to TRBD2 (6 bases). The TCR originated in a person between 35 and 79 years old with oral cavity squamous cell carcinoma. The material sequenced was PBMCs, taken before nivolumab (anti-PD-1) treatment. The CDR3 sequence: CAISQPGVETQYF. As DNA, the CDR3 is TGTGCCATCAGTCAACCGGGGGTAGAGACCCAGTACTTC.